Following are 12 T cell receptor beta chains from one sample sequenced in a study of cytomegalovirus exposure and HLA in healthy donors. The PCR made use of 60 Vbeta and 13 Jbeta primers. Data came from immunoSEQ multiplex PCR; TCRdb stores just in-frame clones and leaves some out. The repertoire consists of more than 100,000 clones, with around 72% occurring once and the leading ten covering roughly 8.2%. Sequencing input: PBMCs. Receptors originate from a woman between 35 and 50 years old in good health and CMV-seropositive.

V and J are TRBV25-1 and TRBJ2-1; maybe TRBD2 (6 bases). This CDR3 spans 13 amino acids. Germline-derived CDR1 and CDR2 are MGHDK and SYGVNS. Trimming took 2 bases from V and 4 from J, leaving 6 bases between them. CDR3 in DNA: TGTGCCAGCAGTGAAGGGACTTACAATGAGCAGTTCTTC. It translates to CASSEGTYNEQFF.

This chain connects TRBV5-1 to TRBJ1-3; 7 bases are shared with TRBD1. This CDR3 is 15 amino acids long. CDR1 and CDR2 (germline): SGHRS, YFSETQ. The trim removed 4 bases at V and 4 bases at J, leaving 8 bases unmatched. CDR3 region: CASSPGQTAGNTIYF. CDR3 DNA sequence: TGCGCCAGCAGCCCGGGACAGACTGCAGGAAACACCATATATTTT.

The V gene is TRBV14, the J gene TRBJ2-7; D call uncertain. Trimming removed 2 bases from V and 2 bases from J, with 13 bases in between. Germline lookup yields CDR1 SGHDN and CDR2 FVKESK. This CDR3 has 15 amino acids. In DNA form, the CDR3 reads TGTGCCAGCAGCCAACTGGGCGCGTCAGCCTACGAGCAGTACTTC. This gives the protein CASSQLGASAYEQYF.

J is TRBJ2-1 and V is TRBV2; 9 nucleotides align to TRBD1. This CDR3 is 13 amino acids long. J was trimmed by 5 bases and V by 8 bases; bases with no gene match: 4. Germline V CDR1 and CDR2: SNHLY, FYNNEI. The CDR3 is CASLQGANNEQFF. CDR3 DNA: TGTGCCAGCTTACAGGGGGCTAACAATGAGCAGTTCTTC.

This chain's CDR3 is CAISPLAGSTDTQYF. The CDR3 nucleotides read TGTGCCATCAGTCCCTTGGCGGGTAGCACAGATACGCAGTATTTT. The chain carries TRBV10-3 and TRBJ2-3; perhaps TRBD2 as D (5 bases). The CDR3 length is 15 residues. The V gene lost 5 bases and the J gene lost 0 bases, with 12 bases spanning the gap. Germline V lookup: CDR1 ENHRY, CDR2 SYGVKD.

The J gene is TRBJ2-5, the V gene TRBV7-9, with D perhaps matching TRBD2 (6 bases). The CDR3 contains 14 residues. Trimming stripped 3 bases from V and 2 bases from J, with 10 bases between. Germline assignment: CDR1 SEHNR and CDR2 FQNEAQ (reference sequence). DNA for the CDR3: TGTGCCAGCAGCTTTTCAGGGAGGCAAGAGACCCAGTACTTC. Translating it yields CASSFSGRQETQYF.

The CDR3 region is CASSYSVLSYGYTF. The CDR3 DNA reads as TGTGCCAGCAGTTATTCGGTCCTCTCCTATGGCTACACCTTC. The chain recombines TRBV6-6 with TRBJ1-2; D not certain. V lost 3 bases to trimming and J lost 4 bases, with 12 bases between them. The CDR3 has 14 amino acids. Germline values: CDR1 MNHNY, CDR2 SVGAGI (reference sequence).

The chain carries TRBV5-1 and TRBJ2-5, with 9 bases lining up with TRBD2. In germline, CDR1 is SGHRS, CDR2 YFSETQ. After removal of 2 bases from V and 4 bases from J, the junction contained 6 bases not matched to a gene. The length of the CDR3 is 15 residues. CDR3 bases: TGCGCCAGCAGCTTTCTGCGGGGGGGTGGAGAGACCCAGTACTTC. Its protein product is CASSFLRGGGETQYF.

This clone has just a few counts. An end of the junction does not agree with germline; a read error may underlie this. The CDR3 DNA sequence: TGTGCCAGCAGCTTAGAGTTGCAGGCCGCCGGGGGGCTGTTTTTT. Residues: CASSLELQAAGGLFF. V usage is TRBV7-2 and J usage is TRBJ2-2, with D tentatively TRBD2 (6 bases). This CDR3 region has 15 residues. Germline V gives CDR1 SGHTA, CDR2 FQGNSA.

Only a few counts were recorded for this clone. The chain couples TRBV27 to TRBJ1-5; 11 nucleotides agree with TRBD1. Germline assignment: CDR1 MNHEY and CDR2 SMNVEV (reference sequence). There are 19 residues in the CDR3. Trimming removed 2 bases from V and 1 base from J; junction bases left unmatched: 10. The CDR3 protein is CASSLGWGQGDMSNQPQHF. The CDR3 DNA sequence: TGTGCCAGCAGTTTAGGGTGGGGACAGGGGGACATGAGCAATCAGCCCCAGCATTTT.

The genes are TRBV5-1 and TRBJ1-1, with 8 bases identical to TRBD1. The CDR3 extends over 15 amino acids. CDR1 and CDR2 from the germline V gene are SGHRS and YFSETQ. After removal of 0 bases from V and 5 bases from J, the junction contained 6 bases not matched to a gene. CDR3 DNA: TGCGCCAGCAGCTTGGTAAGTGGACAGGGAACTGAAGCTTTCTTT. Translated: CASSLVSGQGTEAFF.

This chain joins TRBV10-3 and TRBJ1-2; D may be TRBD1 (5 bases). The CDR3 is 13 amino acids. Germline V gene data show CDR1 as ENHRY and CDR2 as SYGVKD. Trimming took 3 bases from V and 3 from J, leaving 8 bases between them. In DNA, the CDR3 is TGTGCCATCAGTGACGGACAAGACTATGGCTACACCTTC. Translated: CAISDGQDYGYTF.